A single T cell receptor beta chain is shown here with its context. The germline V gene encodes CDR1 LNHDA and CDR2 SQIVND (reference sequence). Trimming pared 5 bases from V and 4 bases from J, leaving 14 bases between. This CDR3 is 14 amino acids long. This entry is derived from a study of control samples from healthy donors and cancer patients. The repertoire was sequenced with immunoSEQ multiplex PCR; TCRdb's copy has only in-frame clones and lacks some. The table lists about 73,000 clones, 94% of them singletons. The genes are TRBV19 and TRBJ1-2, with D possibly being TRBD1 (5 bases). Input material: blood. This receptor was taken from a woman in her thirties or forties in good health. The CDR3 DNA reads as TGTGCCAGTAGTCCACAGGCTTGGTCCTATGGCTACACCTTC. This gives the protein CASSPQAWSYGYTF. The variable domain in full, with the rest retrieved from reference TRBV19 and TRBJ1-2, is DGGITQSPKYLFRKEGQNVTLSCEQNLNHDAMYWYRQDPGQGLRLIYYSQIVNDFQKGDIAEGYSVSREKKESFPLTVTSAQKNPTAFYLCASSPQAWSYGYTFGSGTRLTVV.